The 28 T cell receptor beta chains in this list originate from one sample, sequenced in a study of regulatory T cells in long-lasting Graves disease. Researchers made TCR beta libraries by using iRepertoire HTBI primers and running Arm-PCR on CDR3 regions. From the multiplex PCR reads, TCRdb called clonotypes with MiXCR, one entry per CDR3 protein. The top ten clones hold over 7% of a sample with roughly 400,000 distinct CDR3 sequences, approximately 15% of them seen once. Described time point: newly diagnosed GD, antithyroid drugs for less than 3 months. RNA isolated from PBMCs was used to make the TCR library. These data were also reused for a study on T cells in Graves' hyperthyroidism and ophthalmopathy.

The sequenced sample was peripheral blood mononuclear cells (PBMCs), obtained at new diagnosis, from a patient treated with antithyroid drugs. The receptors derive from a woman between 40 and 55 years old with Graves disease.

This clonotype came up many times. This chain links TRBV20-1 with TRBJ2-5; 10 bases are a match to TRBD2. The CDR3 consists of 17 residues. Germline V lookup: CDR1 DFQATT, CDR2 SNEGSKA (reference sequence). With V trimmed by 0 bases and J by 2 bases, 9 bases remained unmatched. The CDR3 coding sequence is TGCAGTGCTAGAGATCCTAGCGGGAGAGGGGGTCAAGAGACCCAGTACTTC. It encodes CSARDPSGRGGQETQYF.

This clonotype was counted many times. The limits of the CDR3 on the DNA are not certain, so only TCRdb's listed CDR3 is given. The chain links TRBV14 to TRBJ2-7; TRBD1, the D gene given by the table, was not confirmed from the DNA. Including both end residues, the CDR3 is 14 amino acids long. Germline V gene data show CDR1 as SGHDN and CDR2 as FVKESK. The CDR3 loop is CASSQVGQGAEQHF.

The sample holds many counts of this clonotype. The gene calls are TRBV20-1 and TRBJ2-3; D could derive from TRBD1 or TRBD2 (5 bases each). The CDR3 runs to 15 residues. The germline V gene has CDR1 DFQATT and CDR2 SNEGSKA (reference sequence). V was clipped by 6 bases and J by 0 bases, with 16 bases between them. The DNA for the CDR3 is TGCAGTGCCTGGGACGCTGGGAAAAGCACAGATACGCAGTATTTT. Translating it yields CSAWDAGKSTDTQYF.

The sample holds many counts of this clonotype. The DNA of the CDR3 is TGCAGCGTTTTTGGCGGGACCGGGGAGCAGTACTTC. Translating gives CSVFGGTGEQYF. This chain connects TRBV29-1 to TRBJ2-7; TRBD2 might be the D (6 bases). Trimming took off 5 bases at V and 7 bases at J, with 15 bases between the two ends. The CDR3 covers 12 residues. CDR1 and CDR2 (germline): SQVTM, ANQGSEA.

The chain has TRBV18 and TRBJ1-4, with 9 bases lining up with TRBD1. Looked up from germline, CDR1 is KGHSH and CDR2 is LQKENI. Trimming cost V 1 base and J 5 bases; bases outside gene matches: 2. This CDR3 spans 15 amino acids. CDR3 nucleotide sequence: TGTGCCAGCTCACCACGGGGACAGGGAAATGAAAAACTGTTTTTT. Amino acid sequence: CASSPRGQGNEKLFF.

The CDR3 nucleotides read TGTGCCAGCAGCTTAGCGGCGTCCCACCGCGTGAACACTGAAGCTTTCTTT. Protein: CASSLAASHRVNTEAFF. The chain joins TRBV7-9 to TRBJ1-1, with D uncertain. Between the trimmed V and J ends, which lost 0 bases and 0 bases, there was a span of 14 bases. The CDR3 has 17 amino acids. Germline values: CDR1 SEHNR, CDR2 FQNEAQ (reference sequence).

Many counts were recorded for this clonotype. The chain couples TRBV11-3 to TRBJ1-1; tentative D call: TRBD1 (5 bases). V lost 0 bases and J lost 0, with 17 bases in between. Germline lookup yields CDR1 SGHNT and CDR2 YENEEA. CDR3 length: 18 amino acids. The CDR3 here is CASSLEGRARIMNTEAFF. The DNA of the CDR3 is TGTGCCAGCAGCTTAGAGGGCAGGGCCAGAATCATGAACACTGAAGCTTTCTTT. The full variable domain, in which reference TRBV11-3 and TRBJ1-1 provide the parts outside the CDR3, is EAGVVQSPRYKIIEKKQPVAFWCNPISGHNTLYWYLQNLGQGPELLIRYENEEAVDDSQLPKDRFSAERLKGVDSTLKIQPAELGDSAVYLCASSLEGRARIMNTEAFFGQGTRLTVV.

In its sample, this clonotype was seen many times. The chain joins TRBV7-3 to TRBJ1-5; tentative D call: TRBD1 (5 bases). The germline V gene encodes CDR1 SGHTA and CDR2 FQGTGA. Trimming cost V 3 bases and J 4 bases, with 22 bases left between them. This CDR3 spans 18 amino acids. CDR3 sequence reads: CASSFSAKGACGNQPQHF. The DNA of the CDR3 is TGTGCCAGCAGCTTTTCGGCCAAAGGGGCCTGCGGGAATCAGCCCCAGCATTTT.

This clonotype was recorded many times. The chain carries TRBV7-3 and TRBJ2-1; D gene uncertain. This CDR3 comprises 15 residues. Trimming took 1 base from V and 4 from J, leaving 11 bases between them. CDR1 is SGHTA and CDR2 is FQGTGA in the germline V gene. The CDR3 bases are TGTGCCAGCAGCTTAAGCGACGAACCGTACAATGAGCAGTTCTTC. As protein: CASSLSDEPYNEQFF. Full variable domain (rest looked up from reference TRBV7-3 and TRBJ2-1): GAGVSQTPSNKVTEKGKYVELRCDPISGHTALYWYRQSLGQGPEFLIYFQGTGAADDSGLPNDRFFAVRPEGSVSTLKIQRTERGDSAVYLCASSLSDEPYNEQFFGPGTRLTVL.

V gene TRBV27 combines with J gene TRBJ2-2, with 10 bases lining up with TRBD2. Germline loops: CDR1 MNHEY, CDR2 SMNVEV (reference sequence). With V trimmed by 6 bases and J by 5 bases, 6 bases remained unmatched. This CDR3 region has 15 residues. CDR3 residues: CASSQLAGLTGELFF. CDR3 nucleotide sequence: TGTGCCAGCAGCCAACTAGCGGGATTAACCGGGGAGCTGTTTTTT.

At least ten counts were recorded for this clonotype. The CDR3 DNA sequence: TGTGCCAGCAGTTTCCAGGGGGCCCAAGAGACCCAGTACTTC. Amino acids: CASSFQGAQETQYF. The rearrangement joins TRBV28 to TRBJ2-5; TRBD1 agrees at 8 bases. Looked up from germline, CDR1 is MDHEN and CDR2 is SYDVKM. This CDR3 is 14 amino acids long. Losses at the gene ends were 3 bases for V and 1 base for J; bases not matched to a gene: 1. The whole variable domain, filled in from reference TRBV28 and TRBJ2-5, reads DVKVTQSSRYLVKRTGEKVFLECVQDMDHENMFWYRQDPGLGLRLIYFSYDVKMKEKGDIPEGYSVSREKKERFSLILESASTNQTSMYLCASSFQGAQETQYFGPGTRLLVL.

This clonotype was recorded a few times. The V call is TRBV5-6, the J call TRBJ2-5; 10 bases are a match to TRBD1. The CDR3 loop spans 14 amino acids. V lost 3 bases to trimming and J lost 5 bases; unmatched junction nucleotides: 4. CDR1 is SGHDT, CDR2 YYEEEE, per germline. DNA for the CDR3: TGTGCCAGCAGCTCGGACAGGGGGGGGGAGACCCAGTACTTC. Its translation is CASSSDRGGETQYF.

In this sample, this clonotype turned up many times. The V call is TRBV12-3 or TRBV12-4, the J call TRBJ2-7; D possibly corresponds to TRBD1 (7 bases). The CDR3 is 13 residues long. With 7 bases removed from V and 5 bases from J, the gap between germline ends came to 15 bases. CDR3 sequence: CASTRGTADEQYF. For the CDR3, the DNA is TGTGCCAGCACCCGGGGGACAGCCGACGAGCAGTACTTC.

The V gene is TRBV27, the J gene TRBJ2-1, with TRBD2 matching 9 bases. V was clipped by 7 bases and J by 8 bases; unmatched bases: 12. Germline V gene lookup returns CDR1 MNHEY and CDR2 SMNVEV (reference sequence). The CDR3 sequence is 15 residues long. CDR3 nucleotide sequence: TGTGCCAGCACCCTTCTACTAGCGGGCACACATGAGCAGTTCTTC. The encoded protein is CASTLLLAGTHEQFF.

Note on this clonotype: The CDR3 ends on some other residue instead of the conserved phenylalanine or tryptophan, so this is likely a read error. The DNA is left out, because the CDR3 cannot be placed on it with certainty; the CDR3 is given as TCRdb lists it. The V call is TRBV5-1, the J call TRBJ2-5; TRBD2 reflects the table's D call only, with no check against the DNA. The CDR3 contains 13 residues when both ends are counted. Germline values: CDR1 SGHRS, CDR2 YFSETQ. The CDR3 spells CASSAGLTETLYV.

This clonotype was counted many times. DNA for the CDR3: TGTGCCAGCAGCTCCGGACAGGGACCCTCTGGAAACACCATATATTTT. It translates to CASSSGQGPSGNTIYF. V usage is TRBV6-1 and J usage is TRBJ1-3, with 8 nucleotides matching TRBD1. The CDR3 contains 16 residues. Trimming took 6 bases from V and 0 from J; bases not matched to a gene: 7. Per germline, CDR1 MNHNS and CDR2 SASEGT.

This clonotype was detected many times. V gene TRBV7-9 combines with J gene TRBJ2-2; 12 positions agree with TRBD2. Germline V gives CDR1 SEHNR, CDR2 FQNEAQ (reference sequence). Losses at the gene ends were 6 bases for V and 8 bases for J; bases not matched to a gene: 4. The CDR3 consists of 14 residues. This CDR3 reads CASSRLAGEGELFF. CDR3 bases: TGTGCCAGCAGTAGACTAGCGGGAGAAGGGGAGCTGTTTTTT. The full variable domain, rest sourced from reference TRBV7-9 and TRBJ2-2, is DTGVSQNPRHKITKRGQNVTFRCDPISEHNRLYWYRQTLGQGPEFLTYFQNEAQLEKSRLLSDRFSAERPKGSFSTLEIQRTEQGDSAMYLCASSRLAGEGELFFGEGSRLTVL.

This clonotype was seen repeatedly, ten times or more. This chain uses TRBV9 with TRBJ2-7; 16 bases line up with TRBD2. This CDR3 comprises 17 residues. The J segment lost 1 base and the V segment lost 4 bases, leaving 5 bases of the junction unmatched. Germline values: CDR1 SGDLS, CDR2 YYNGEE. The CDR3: CASSLGLAGGPSYEQYF. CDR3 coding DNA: TGTGCCAGCAGCCTGGGACTAGCGGGAGGGCCGTCCTACGAGCAGTACTTC.

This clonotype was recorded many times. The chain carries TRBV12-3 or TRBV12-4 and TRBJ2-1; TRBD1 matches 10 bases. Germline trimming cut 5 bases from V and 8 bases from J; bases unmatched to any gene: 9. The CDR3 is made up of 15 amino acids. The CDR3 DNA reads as TGTGCCAGCAGTACCGGGACAGGGGCGTTCGATGAGCAGTTCTTC. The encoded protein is CASSTGTGAFDEQFF.

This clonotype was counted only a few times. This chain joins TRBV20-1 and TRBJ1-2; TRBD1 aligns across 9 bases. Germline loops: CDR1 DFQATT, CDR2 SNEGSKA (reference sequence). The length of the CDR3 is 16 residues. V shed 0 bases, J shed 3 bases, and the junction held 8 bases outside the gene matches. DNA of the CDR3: TGCAGTGCTAGAGATTCGAGGACAGGGGAAGACTATGGCTACACCTTC. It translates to CSARDSRTGEDYGYTF.

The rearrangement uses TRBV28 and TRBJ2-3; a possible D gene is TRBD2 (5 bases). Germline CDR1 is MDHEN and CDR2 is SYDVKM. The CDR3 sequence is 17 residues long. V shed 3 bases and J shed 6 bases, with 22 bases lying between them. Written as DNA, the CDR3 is TGTGCCAGCAGTTTCGGAGCGGTCGATTTTAGTCGCGATACGCAGTATTTT. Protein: CASSFGAVDFSRDTQYF.

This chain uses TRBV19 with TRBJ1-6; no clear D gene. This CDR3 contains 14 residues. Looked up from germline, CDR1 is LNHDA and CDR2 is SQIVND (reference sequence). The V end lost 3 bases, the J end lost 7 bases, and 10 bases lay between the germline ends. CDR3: CASSILFANSPLHF. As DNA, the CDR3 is TGTGCCAGTAGTATTTTGTTTGCAAATTCACCCCTCCACTTT. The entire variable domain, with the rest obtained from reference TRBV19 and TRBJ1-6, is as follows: DGGITQSPKYLFRKEGQNVTLSCEQNLNHDAMYWYRQDPGQGLRLIYYSQIVNDFQKGDIAEGYSVSREKKESFPLTVTSAQKNPTAFYLCASSILFANSPLHFGNGTRLTVT.

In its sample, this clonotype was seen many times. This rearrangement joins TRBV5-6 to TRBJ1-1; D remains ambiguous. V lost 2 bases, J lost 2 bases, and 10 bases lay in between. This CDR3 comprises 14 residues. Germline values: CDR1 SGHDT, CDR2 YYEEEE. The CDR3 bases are TGTGCCAGCAGCTTCTCGGAAGCCAACACTGAAGCTTTCTTT. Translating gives CASSFSEANTEAFF.

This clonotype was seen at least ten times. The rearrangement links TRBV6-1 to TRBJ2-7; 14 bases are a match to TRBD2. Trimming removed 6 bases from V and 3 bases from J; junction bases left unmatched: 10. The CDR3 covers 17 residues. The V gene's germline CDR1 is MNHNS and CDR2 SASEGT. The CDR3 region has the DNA TGTGCCAGCAGCGTCGGGGGACTAGCGGGAGAGAGCTACGAGCAGTACTTC. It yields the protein CASSVGGLAGESYEQYF.

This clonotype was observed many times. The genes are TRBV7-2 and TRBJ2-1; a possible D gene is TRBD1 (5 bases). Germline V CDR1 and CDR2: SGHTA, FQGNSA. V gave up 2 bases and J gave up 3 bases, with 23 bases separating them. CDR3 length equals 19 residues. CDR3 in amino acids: CASSLPAWGETTNYNEQFF. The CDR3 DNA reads TGTGCCAGCAGCTTACCAGCATGGGGCGAGACCACGAACTACAATGAGCAGTTCTTC.

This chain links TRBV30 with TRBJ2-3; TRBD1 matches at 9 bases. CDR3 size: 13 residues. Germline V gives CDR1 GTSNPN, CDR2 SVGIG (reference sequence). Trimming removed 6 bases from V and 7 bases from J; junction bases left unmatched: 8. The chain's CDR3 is CACRGTGSHTQYF. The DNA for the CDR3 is TGTGCCTGTCGGGGGACAGGGAGTCATACGCAGTATTTT.

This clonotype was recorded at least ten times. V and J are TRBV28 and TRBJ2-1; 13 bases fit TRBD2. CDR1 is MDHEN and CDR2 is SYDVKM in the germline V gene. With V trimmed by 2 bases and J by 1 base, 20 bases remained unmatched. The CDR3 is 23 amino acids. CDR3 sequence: CASSLQGYLGGLAGPISYNEQFF. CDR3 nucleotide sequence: TGTGCCAGCAGTTTACAGGGGTACCTAGGGGGACTAGCGGGGCCCATATCCTACAATGAGCAGTTCTTC. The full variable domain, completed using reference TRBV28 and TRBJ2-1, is DVKVTQSSRYLVKRTGEKVFLECVQDMDHENMFWYRQDPGLGLRLIYFSYDVKMKEKGDIPEGYSVSREKKERFSLILESASTNQTSMYLCASSLQGYLGGLAGPISYNEQFFGPGTRLTVL.

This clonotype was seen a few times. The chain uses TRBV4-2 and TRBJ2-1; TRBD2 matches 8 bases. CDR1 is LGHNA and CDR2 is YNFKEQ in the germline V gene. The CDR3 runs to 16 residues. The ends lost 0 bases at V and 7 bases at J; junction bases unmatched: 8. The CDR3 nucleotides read TGTGCCAGCAGCCAAGATTGGGCTAGCGGGCAGAATGAGCAGTTCTTC. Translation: CASSQDWASGQNEQFF.